The 27 T cell receptor beta chains given below trace back to one sample, sequenced in a study of CDR3 diversity in severe acne. TCRdb passed the PCR reads through MiXCR, listing each CDR3 protein once. This sample has around 91,000 distinct CDR3 sequences, with 45% to 60% found just once. The sequencing sample was made of blood. The receptors come from a male donor in good health, without acne.

This clonotype occurred a few times. The J gene is TRBJ1-1, the V gene TRBV2; D uncertain. Germline V CDR1 and CDR2: SNHLY, FYNNEI. The CDR3 is made up of 13 amino acids. Trimming removed 4 bases at V and 1 base at J, with 7 bases between. The CDR3: CASSVQKNTEAFF. The DNA for the CDR3 is TGTGCCAGCAGTGTTCAGAAGAACACTGAAGCTTTCTTT.

V usage is TRBV25-1 and J usage is TRBJ1-4, with D possibly being TRBD1 (6 bases). This CDR3 comprises 18 residues. V was trimmed by 1 base and J by 0 bases, leaving 15 bases between them. Per germline, CDR1 MGHDK and CDR2 SYGVNS. The CDR3 region is CASSEWGHAAATNEKLFF. The CDR3 DNA follows: TGTGCCAGCAGTGAATGGGGACACGCCGCAGCAACTAATGAAAAACTGTTTTTT.

The sample holds a few counts of this clonotype. As DNA, the CDR3 is TGTGCCAGTGGAAGCCGGTACGAGCAGTACTTC. This encodes CASGSRYEQYF. The chain links TRBV19 to TRBJ2-7; D ambiguous. CDR3 length equals 11 residues. Germline CDR1 reads LNHDA; CDR2 reads SQIVND (reference sequence). Trimming removed 8 bases from V and 4 bases from J, with 9 bases in between.

This chain links TRBV7-2 with TRBJ1-1; perhaps TRBD1 as D (5 bases). Germline V lookup: CDR1 SGHTA, CDR2 FQGNSA. V was trimmed by 5 bases and J by 4 bases, leaving 14 bases between them. The CDR3 is 14 residues long. CDR3 sequence reads: CASSRKTGATEAFF. The CDR3 coding sequence is TGTGCCAGCAGCCGTAAGACCGGGGCCACTGAAGCTTTCTTT.

The genes are TRBV6-1 and TRBJ1-1, with unresolved D. This CDR3 comprises 13 residues. Trimming shortened V by 2 bases and J by 11 bases, and 15 bases separated the two germline ends. Germline V CDR1 and CDR2: MNHNS, SASEGT. The CDR3 nucleotides are TGTGCCAGCAGTGAAAAGTATGAAGGGTACGCTTTCTTT. Its protein product is CASSEKYEGYAFF.

This clonotype was counted many times. The rearrangement uses TRBV3-1 and TRBJ1-6, with 9 nucleotides matching TRBD1. Germline V gene sequence: CDR1 LGHDT, CDR2 YNNKEL (reference sequence). V lost 4 bases, J lost 10 bases, and 11 bases stayed unmatched. The CDR3 sequence is 16 residues long. CDR3 sequence (DNA): TGTGCCAGCAGCCGATGGGGGGGACAGGGAGGCTCACCCCTCCACTTT. Protein: CASSRWGGQGGSPLHF.

This clonotype occurred many times. The CDR3 coding sequence is TGTGCCAGCAGCGGGGTGTCGGGGGCTAGCAATCAGCCCCAGCATTTT. It encodes CASSGVSGASNQPQHF. This chain connects TRBV2 to TRBJ1-5; D perhaps matches TRBD1 (6 bases). The length of the CDR3 is 16 residues. Germline CDR1 is SNHLY and CDR2 is FYNNEI. Trimming removed 6 bases from V and 0 bases from J, with 15 bases in between. Full variable domain (outside the CDR3, taken from reference TRBV2 and TRBJ1-5): EPEVTQTPSHQVTQMGQEVILRCVPISNHLYFYWYRQILGQKVEFLVSFYNNEISEKSEIFDDQFSVERPDGSNFTLKIRSTKLEDSAMYFCASSGVSGASNQPQHFGDGTRLSIL.

This clonotype was counted ten times or more. The chain joins TRBV6-5 to TRBJ1-6; TRBD1 might be the D (6 bases). The CDR3 totals 13 residues. V was shortened by 8 bases and J by 6 bases, with 11 bases between the two germline ends. Germline V CDR1 and CDR2: MNHEY, SVGAGI. Here the CDR3 reads CASQQGLNSPLHF. As DNA, the CDR3 is TGTGCCAGCCAACAGGGTCTTAATTCACCCCTCCACTTT.

This clonotype was seen a handful of times. V usage is TRBV29-1 and J usage is TRBJ1-1; the D is unclear. There are 14 residues in the CDR3. Per the germline V gene, CDR1 is SQVTM and CDR2 is ANQGSEA. Deletions cut 6 bases from V and 6 bases from J, with 20 bases between. This CDR3 reads CSVKVGNELAEAFF. The CDR3 DNA sequence: TGCAGCGTCAAGGTGGGAAACGAGTTGGCTGAAGCTTTCTTT.

The V call is TRBV19, the J call TRBJ2-7, with TRBD1 identical over 10 bases. From germline, CDR1 is LNHDA and CDR2 SQIVND (reference sequence). V was clipped by 3 bases and J by 8 bases; unmatched bases: 10. The CDR3 extends over 15 amino acids. CDR3 sequence reads: CASSMLNDRGHQQYF. For the CDR3, the DNA is TGTGCCAGTAGTATGCTGAATGACAGGGGGCATCAGCAGTACTTC.

This clonotype was recorded many times. The V and J genes are TRBV15 and TRBJ2-3, with D unclear. The V gene lost 4 bases and the J gene lost 3 bases, with 14 bases spanning the gap. CDR1 is LNHNV and CDR2 is YYDKDF in the germline V gene (reference sequence). This CDR3 is 15 amino acids long. The CDR3, as DNA: TGTGCCACCAGCATCAGTGAGTTCGGGACAGATACGCAGTATTTT. Its protein product is CATSISEFGTDTQYF.

This clonotype is medium-sized within its sample. This chain uses TRBV10-3 with TRBJ2-3, with D uncertain. V was clipped by 2 bases and J by 0 bases, with 12 bases between them. Per the germline V gene, CDR1 is ENHRY and CDR2 is SYGVKD. The CDR3 consists of 16 residues. This CDR3 is CAISERLRDSTDTQYF. The CDR3 DNA reads TGTGCCATCAGTGAGCGGCTCAGAGATAGCACAGATACGCAGTATTTT.

The chain carries TRBV9 and TRBJ2-7, with 14 bases identical to TRBD2. Germline V gene sequence: CDR1 SGDLS, CDR2 YYNGEE. This CDR3 is 16 amino acids long. V shed 4 bases and J 4 bases; nucleotides not matched to a gene: 7. CDR3 DNA: TGTGCCAGCAGCTCCCGGACTAGCGGGGGGTATTACGAGCAGTACTTC. Encoded protein: CASSSRTSGGYYEQYF.

The chain is built from TRBV5-5 and TRBJ2-1, with 9 bases fitting TRBD1. CDR1 is SGHKS and CDR2 is YYEKEE in the germline V gene (reference sequence). The length of the CDR3 is 15 residues. With 5 bases clipped from V and 2 bases from J, the junction kept 5 bases outside the gene matches. The CDR3 loop reads CASRLRDRAYNEQFF. In nucleotides, the CDR3 is TGTGCCAGCAGACTCCGGGACAGGGCCTACAATGAGCAGTTCTTC.

Ten or more counts support this clonotype. The chain carries TRBV20-1 and TRBJ2-3; TRBD2 matches at 7 bases. This CDR3 region has 16 residues. Losses at the gene ends were 6 bases for V and 1 base for J; bases not matched to a gene: 13. The germline CDR1 and CDR2 sequences are DFQATT and SNEGSKA (reference sequence). Written as DNA, the CDR3 is TGCAGTGCCCCGGAAGGCCAGCGGGATCGCACAGATACGCAGTATTTT. The encoded protein is CSAPEGQRDRTDTQYF.

The V call is TRBV6-6, the J call TRBJ1-5; 10 bases map to TRBD1. Germline V gene sequence: CDR1 MNHNY, CDR2 SVGAGI (reference sequence). V dropped 6 bases and J dropped 0; count of bases not matched to a gene: 5. The CDR3 totals 16 residues. CDR3 sequence reads: CASSLRTGGSNQPQHF. In DNA, the CDR3 is TGTGCCAGCAGCCTAAGGACAGGGGGTAGCAATCAGCCCCAGCATTTT.

This chain uses TRBV20-1 with TRBJ1-2; 7 positions match TRBD1. Trimming at V came to 6 bases and at J to 4 bases, leaving 11 bases not matched to a gene. From germline, CDR1 is DFQATT and CDR2 SNEGSKA (reference sequence). This CDR3 has 14 amino acids. The DNA for the CDR3 is TGCAGTGCAACCCGACAGGGATCAGTCTATGGCTACACCTTC. It encodes CSATRQGSVYGYTF.

This clonotype was counted between two and nine times. This sequence joins TRBV6-2 or TRBV6-3 and TRBJ2-5, with a tentative D call TRBD2 (6 bases). Between the trimmed V and J ends, which lost 4 bases and 4 bases, there was a span of 10 bases. CDR3 length: 13 residues. Germline V gene sequence: CDR1 MNHEY, CDR2 SVGEGT. The CDR3 loop reads CASSSSETETQYF. The CDR3, as DNA: TGTGCCAGCAGTTCTAGCGAGACAGAGACCCAGTACTTC.

The chain uses TRBV20-1 and TRBJ2-7, with 9 bases matching TRBD1. V shed 4 bases and J 7 bases; nucleotides not matched to a gene: 11. Germline V CDR1 and CDR2: DFQATT, SNEGSKA (reference sequence). The CDR3 has 14 residues. For the CDR3, the DNA is TGCAGTGCTAAGGGACAGGGAAATTTGAGGGAGCAGTACTTC. Translation gives CSAKGQGNLREQYF.

V and J are TRBV5-6 and TRBJ2-5; D is possibly TRBD1 (6 bases). V lost 7 bases and J 5 bases, leaving 18 bases between the germline ends. Germline CDR1 and CDR2: SGHDT and YYEEEE. The CDR3 has 14 amino acids. The CDR3 spells CASGSQGIGETQYF. Here the CDR3 DNA reads TGTGCCAGCGGCAGTCAGGGGATTGGGGAGACCCAGTACTTC.

The rearrangement links TRBV24-1 to TRBJ2-1; 9 positions agree with TRBD2. The germline V gene has CDR1 KGHDR and CDR2 SFDVKD. CDR3 length: 16 amino acids. V shed 3 bases, J shed 7 bases, and the junction held 9 bases outside the gene matches. The CDR3 protein is CATSDLAGGPRNEQFF. In nucleotides, the CDR3 is TGTGCCACCAGTGATCTGGCGGGAGGGCCTCGGAATGAGCAGTTCTTC.

As concerns this clonotype: The conserved phenylalanine or tryptophan normally closing the CDR3 is absent here, so this likely arose from a read error. Because the CDR3's place on the DNA is in doubt, the DNA is left out and the CDR3 is given as listed by TCRdb. Here the CDR3 reads CASSLGAFGG. The chain employs TRBV7-6 and TRBJ2-3; the DNA was not compared with TRBD1, the D call given in the table. Germline lookup yields CDR1 SGHVS and CDR2 FNYEAQ. The CDR3 is 10 residues long, counting both termini.

This clonotype was seen ten or more times. V is TRBV11-2 and J is TRBJ1-1, with D hard to call. Trimming cost V 3 bases and J 2 bases, with 10 bases left between them. The CDR3 has 14 residues. The germline V gene has CDR1 SGHAT and CDR2 FQNNGV. The CDR3: CASSLLTVNTEAFF. The DNA for the CDR3 is TGTGCCAGCAGCTTGCTAACAGTAAACACTGAAGCTTTCTTT.

This clonotype came up many times. The V call is TRBV6-1, the J call TRBJ1-6; D is undetermined. Trimming took off 2 bases at V and 9 bases at J, with 8 bases between the two ends. Germline assignment: CDR1 MNHNS and CDR2 SASEGT. The CDR3 covers 13 residues. CDR3 protein: CASSERPGSPLHF. CDR3 in DNA: TGTGCCAGCAGTGAAAGGCCCGGTTCACCCCTCCACTTT.

Of note for this clonotype: Being one base from a much bigger clone, this may be a read error. The CDR3 DNA is TGTGCCATCAGTGAGTCGGGGAAATACAAGCAGTACTTC. This codes for CAISESGKYKQYF. The rearrangement uses TRBV10-3 and TRBJ2-7; D is ambiguous. CDR1 and CDR2 from the germline V gene are ENHRY and SYGVKD. There are 13 residues in the CDR3. Trimming cost V 0 bases and J 8 bases, with 11 bases left between them.

CDR3 sequence: CASSPDRTQPQHF. The CDR3 DNA reads as TGTGCCAGCAGTCCGGACAGGACTCAGCCCCAGCATTTT. V usage is TRBV2 and J usage is TRBJ1-5, with TRBD1 identical over 7 bases. Germline CDR1 and CDR2: SNHLY and FYNNEI. This CDR3 is 13 amino acids long. V was clipped by 5 bases and J by 6 bases; unmatched bases: 4.

This rearrangement joins TRBV14 to TRBJ2-7; possible D gene TRBD1, 6 bases. Germline lookup yields CDR1 SGHDN and CDR2 FVKESK. This CDR3 has 11 residues. V lost 5 bases and J lost 11, with 13 bases in between. The CDR3 coding sequence is TGTGCCAGCAGCTCCTACAGGGTGAAGTACTTC. Amino acid sequence: CASSSYRVKYF.